This TCR beta chain was sequenced for a study of blood T cell repertoires in COVID-19. After removal of 3 bases from V and 2 bases from J, the junction contained 5 bases not matched to a gene. This CDR3 has 16 amino acids. Germline V lookup: CDR1 KGHSH, CDR2 LQKENI. The table came from immunoSEQ multiplex PCR; TCRdb's copy has only in-frame clones and leaves some out. The data show fewer than 85,000 clones, with around 87% seen just once and roughly 8.5% held by the top ten. The gene calls are TRBV18 and TRBJ2-3, with 10 bases fitting TRBD2. This TCR came from a man aged 50 to 59 with active COVID-19. Source material: peripheral blood. The CDR3 DNA sequence: TGTGCCAGCTCACCGCCCGGACTAGCGGTCACAGATACGCAGTATTTT. Protein product: CASSPPGLAVTDTQYF.